One sample yielded the 20 T cell receptor beta chains listed below, sequenced in a study of shared clonotypes between healthy human individuals. CD45RO negativity and positive selection for CCR7 defined naive CD8 cells, a population that excluded terminally differentiated effector memory CD45RA+ cells. Sequencing was performed with immunoSEQ multiplex PCR; in TCRdb, only in-frame clones are kept and a portion is missing. The sample shows some 2.1 million clones, about 95% of them seen only once. The material sequenced was naive CD8+ T cells sorted from blood. Receptor source: a man aged 18 to 35 in good health.

The CDR3 bases are TGTGCCAGCAGTTTAAACCCTGACAGGGGGGGATGGGGCTACACCTTC. This codes for CASSLNPDRGGWGYTF. V usage is TRBV27 and J usage is TRBJ1-2, with 9 positions matching TRBD1. The CDR3 loop spans 16 amino acids. The junction had 12 bases not matched to a gene; V was cut back by 2 bases and J by 8 bases. Germline V gene sequence: CDR1 MNHEY, CDR2 SMNVEV (reference sequence).

Concerning this clone itself: Other DNA sequences in the sample encode the same CDR3. The chain couples TRBV5-1 to TRBJ2-7; D uncertain. This CDR3 has 11 residues. CDR1 is SGHRS, CDR2 YFSETQ, per germline. With 4 bases removed from V and 4 bases from J, the gap between germline ends came to 6 bases. The CDR3 region has the DNA TGCGCCAGCAGCGAAGGGTACGAGCAGTACTTC. The encoded protein is CASSEGYEQYF.

This sequence joins TRBV23-1 and TRBJ2-4; D is perhaps TRBD1 or TRBD2 (5 bases each). TRBV23-1 belongs to the ORF category, with a function that is uncertain. Trimming cost V 4 bases and J 5 bases, with 12 bases left between them. The CDR3 covers 14 residues. The CDR3 DNA sequence: TGCGCCAGCAGTCGAGGGACCGAAGAAAACATTCAGTACTTC. The encoded protein is CASSRGTEENIQYF.

The CDR3 DNA reads TGTGCCAGCAGCCAAGCGACGGCCGGGGAGAATCAGCCCCAGCATTTT. Protein product: CASSQATAGENQPQHF. V is TRBV5-6 and J is TRBJ1-5; D gene unclear. Germline CDR1 is SGHDT and CDR2 is YYEEEE. The CDR3 extends over 16 amino acids. Trimming removed 4 bases at V and 4 bases at J, with 18 bases between.

The chain recombines TRBV27 with TRBJ2-2; no reliable D call. Looked up from germline, CDR1 is MNHEY and CDR2 is SMNVEV (reference sequence). This CDR3 has 12 amino acids. Trimming shortened V by 4 bases and J by 5 bases, and 5 bases separated the two germline ends. DNA of the CDR3: TGTGCCAGCAGTTCATTTACCGGGGAGCTGTTTTTT. Its translation is CASSSFTGELFF.

The chain recombines TRBV6-5 with TRBJ1-2, with D possibly matching TRBD1 (5 bases). V was pared by 2 bases and J by 2 bases, with 6 bases between. The CDR3 has 13 amino acids. CDR1 MNHEY and CDR2 SVGAGI come from the germline V gene. CDR3 amino acids: CASSYRDNYGYTF. CDR3 sequence (DNA): TGTGCCAGCAGTTACAGGGACAACTATGGCTACACCTTC.

The chain recombines TRBV19 with TRBJ1-1; D is ambiguous. V was shortened by 3 bases and J by 5 bases, with 10 bases between the two germline ends. Germline V gene lookup returns CDR1 LNHDA and CDR2 SQIVND (reference sequence). The CDR3 has 13 amino acids. CDR3 loop: CASSIGRLTEAFF. As DNA, the CDR3 is TGTGCCAGTAGTATTGGTAGGTTAACTGAAGCTTTCTTT. The complete variable domain, with remaining parts taken from reference TRBV19 and TRBJ1-1, reads DGGITQSPKYLFRKEGQNVTLSCEQNLNHDAMYWYRQDPGQGLRLIYYSQIVNDFQKGDIAEGYSVSREKKESFPLTVTSAQKNPTAFYLCASSIGRLTEAFFGQGTRLTVV.

Concerning this clone itself: Different DNA sequences within this sample yield the same CDR3. J is TRBJ2-2 and V is TRBV6-5; D remains unclear. The CDR3 has 13 amino acids. V dropped 0 bases and J dropped 6 bases, with 5 bases sitting between them. Germline V gives CDR1 MNHEY, CDR2 SVGAGI. The CDR3 region has the DNA TGTGCCAGCAGTTACTCGAGTTCCGGGGAGCTGTTTTTT. Amino acid sequence: CASSYSSSGELFF.

The rearrangement joins TRBV28 to TRBJ2-7; TRBD1 is a possible D gene (6 bases). Trimming stripped 9 bases from V and 0 bases from J, with 15 bases between. The V gene's germline CDR1 is MDHEN and CDR2 SYDVKM. This CDR3 is 14 amino acids long. CDR3 DNA sequence: TGTGCCAGTGCTAATACAGGGACCTCCTACGAGCAGTACTTC. Its translation is CASANTGTSYEQYF.

As regards this clone: Relative to the germline gene, one junction end is altered; a read error may explain this. The chain recombines TRBV10-3 with TRBJ2-7; a possible D gene is TRBD1 (5 bases). Germline V gene sequence: CDR1 ENHRY, CDR2 SYGVKD. There are 14 residues in the CDR3. In DNA form, the CDR3 reads TGTGCCATCAGTGGGTTCTCAGGGTCCTCCGAGCAGTACTTC. As protein: CAISGFSGSSEQYF.

The chain uses TRBV5-1 and TRBJ2-3; TRBD2 matches at 9 bases. CDR3 length: 20 amino acids. V was pared by 3 bases and J by 0 bases, with 17 bases of the junction left unmatched. The germline V gene has CDR1 SGHRS and CDR2 YFSETQ. The CDR3 loop is CASSSGGIASGAPSTDTQYF. The CDR3 DNA sequence: TGCGCCAGCAGCTCAGGGGGAATTGCTAGCGGGGCACCTAGCACAGATACGCAGTATTTT. The complete variable domain, with remaining parts taken from reference TRBV5-1 and TRBJ2-3, reads KAGVTQTPRYLIKTRGQQVTLSCSPISGHRSVSWYQQTPGQGLQFLFEYFSETQRNKGNFPGRFSGRQFSNSRSEMNVSTLELGDSALYLCASSSGGIASGAPSTDTQYFGPGTRLTVL.

V and J are TRBV5-1 and TRBJ2-1; 10 nucleotides line up with TRBD2. Trimming took 7 bases from V and 8 from J; bases not matched to a gene: 9. The CDR3 is made up of 14 amino acids. Germline CDR1 and CDR2: SGHRS and YFSETQ. CDR3 protein: CASGWTSGWDEQFF. The CDR3, as DNA: TGCGCCAGCGGATGGACTAGCGGATGGGATGAGCAGTTCTTC. The variable domain in full, completed from reference TRBV5-1 and TRBJ2-1, reads KAGVTQTPRYLIKTRGQQVTLSCSPISGHRSVSWYQQTPGQGLQFLFEYFSETQRNKGNFPGRFSGRQFSNSRSEMNVSTLELGDSALYLCASGWTSGWDEQFFGPGTRLTVL.

This clone was observed a handful of times. At the DNA level, this CDR3 is encoded by other sequences in the same sample as well. This chain uses TRBV6-5 with TRBJ2-7; D remains unclear. This CDR3 spans 11 amino acids. Germline V lookup: CDR1 MNHEY, CDR2 SVGAGI. Trimming removed 0 bases at V and 6 bases at J, with 3 bases between. CDR3 coding DNA: TGTGCCAGCAGTTACTCAGGCGAGCAGTACTTC. This codes for CASSYSGEQYF.

This clone was observed a few times. The same CDR3 can be traced to other DNA sequences in this sample. The genes are TRBV27 and TRBJ2-7, with no clear D. V was trimmed by 3 bases and J by 2 bases, leaving 8 bases between them. Looked up from germline, CDR1 is MNHEY and CDR2 is SMNVEV (reference sequence). This CDR3 spans 13 amino acids. The CDR3 DNA reads as TGTGCCAGCAGTTTTGGCGGTACCTACGAGCAGTACTTC. It encodes CASSFGGTYEQYF.

This chain uses TRBV6-1 with TRBJ2-7, with D perhaps being TRBD1 or TRBD2 (9 bases each). V lost 3 bases and J lost 4, with 25 bases in between. Germline V gives CDR1 MNHNS, CDR2 SASEGT. This CDR3 has 18 amino acids. The CDR3 region has the DNA TGTGCCAGCAGTGAGTGGGACAGGGAGGTAGCGGGAGAGTACGAGCAGTACTTC. Translated, it gives CASSEWDREVAGEYEQYF.

The chain carries TRBV5-6 and TRBJ2-6; maybe TRBD1 (5 bases). CDR1 and CDR2 from the germline V gene are SGHDT and YYEEEE. The CDR3 is made up of 15 amino acids. Trimming took off 1 base at V and 11 bases at J, with 16 bases between the two ends. The CDR3 protein is CASSLRQGISYVLTF. The CDR3 region has the DNA TGTGCCAGCAGCTTGCGGCAGGGTATATCATACGTCCTGACTTTC.

The chain joins TRBV6-1 to TRBJ1-5, with 7 bases fitting TRBD1. The CDR3 length is 14 residues. Germline V lookup: CDR1 MNHNS, CDR2 SASEGT. Trimming cost V 8 bases and J 0 bases; bases outside gene matches: 4. The CDR3, as DNA: TGTGCCAGCGACAGGGTCTATAGCAATCAGCCCCAGCATTTT. It codes for CASDRVYSNQPQHF.

This clone has only one observation. The chain carries TRBV4-3 and TRBJ2-7; 9 nucleotides match TRBD2. The junction had 6 bases not matched to a gene; V was cut back by 0 bases and J by 6 bases. The CDR3 is 15 amino acids. Per germline, CDR1 LGHNA and CDR2 YSLEER. The CDR3: CASSQDLGTSIEQYF. In DNA, the CDR3 is TGCGCCAGCAGCCAAGATCTGGGGACTAGCATCGAGCAGTACTTC.

The rearrangement joins TRBV4-1 to TRBJ2-7; tentatively, D is TRBD1 or TRBD2 (5 bases each). The germline gives CDR1 MGHRA, CDR2 YSYEKL. V was trimmed by 5 bases and J by 0 bases, leaving 17 bases between them. This CDR3 contains 16 residues. The CDR3, as DNA: TGCGCCAGCAGCGAACCCTGGGACGTAACCTCCTACGAGCAGTACTTC. Protein: CASSEPWDVTSYEQYF.

In the case of this clone: The same CDR3 can be traced to other DNA sequences in this sample. The rearrangement uses TRBV29-1 and TRBJ2-1; D remains unclear. The CDR3 consists of 12 residues. The germline V and J ends were trimmed by 3 bases and 4 bases, with 7 bases remaining between them. CDR1 and CDR2 from the germline V gene are SQVTM and ANQGSEA. CDR3 amino acids: CSVDWSYNEQFF. The CDR3 DNA is TGCAGCGTTGATTGGTCTTACAATGAGCAGTTCTTC.